This passage covers 18 T cell receptor beta chains from one sample sequenced in a study of fetal regulatory T cell absence and autoimmunity. Repertoires were generated with immunoSEQ multiplex PCR, while TCRdb's copy carries only in-frame clones and drops some. Of more than 85,000 clones listed, 72% are singletons. Sequencing used pancreas tissue. These receptors came from a male donor with IPEX syndrome.

The chain joins TRBV5-4 to TRBJ1-1; weak D call: TRBD1 (5 bases). This CDR3 is 17 amino acids long. Trimming stripped 4 bases from V and 1 base from J, with 20 bases between. In germline, CDR1 is SGHNT, CDR2 YYREEE (reference sequence). The chain's CDR3 is CASSAGQFSRGNTEAFF. The CDR3 DNA sequence: TGTGCCAGCAGCGCGGGGCAGTTCTCGAGGGGGAACACTGAAGCTTTCTTT.

This chain links TRBV14 with TRBJ1-2, with D hard to call. Germline lookup yields CDR1 SGHDN and CDR2 FVKESK. Trimming took 4 bases from V and 4 from J, leaving 10 bases between them. CDR3 length equals 13 residues. The CDR3 sequence: CASSRPTFYGYTF. For the CDR3, the DNA is TGTGCCAGCAGCCGGCCTACCTTCTATGGCTACACCTTC.

V and J are TRBV9 and TRBJ2-1; 8 positions match TRBD1. The V gene end was trimmed by 4 bases and the J gene end by 7 bases; junction bases not matched to a gene: 7. CDR3 length: 14 amino acids. Germline CDR1 reads SGDLS; CDR2 reads YYNGEE. CDR3 nucleotide sequence: TGTGCCAGCAGCACAGGGGGATTGAATAATGAGCAGTTCTTC. It specifies CASSTGGLNNEQFF.

This clone was observed a handful of times. V usage is TRBV6-5 and J usage is TRBJ2-1, with a weak D call TRBD1 (6 bases). This CDR3 has 14 residues. Trimming cost V 0 bases and J 8 bases, with 11 bases left between them. Looked up from germline, CDR1 is MNHEY and CDR2 is SVGAGI. CDR3 residues: CASSYSLQGYEQFF. Here the CDR3 DNA reads TGTGCCAGCAGTTACTCGTTACAGGGATATGAGCAGTTCTTC.

The CDR3 DNA reads as TGTGCCAGCAGCGGTGGAAATCAGCCCCAGCATTTT. Translated, it gives CASSGGNQPQHF. The chain links TRBV27 to TRBJ1-5; D remains ambiguous. Germline V gene data show CDR1 as MNHEY and CDR2 as SMNVEV (reference sequence). This CDR3 is 12 amino acids long. Trimming pared 6 bases from V and 4 bases from J, leaving 7 bases between.

CDR3 in amino acids: CASSPGTGEYEQYF. In DNA, the CDR3 is TGCGCCAGCAGCCCCGGGACAGGGGAGTACGAGCAGTACTTC. This chain connects TRBV4-3 to TRBJ2-7, with 10 bases matching TRBD1. The CDR3 extends over 14 amino acids. V shed 4 bases, J shed 4 bases, and the junction held 4 bases outside the gene matches. In germline, CDR1 is LGHNA, CDR2 YSLEER.

The chain employs TRBV7-2 and TRBJ2-7; 15 nucleotides line up with TRBD2. J was trimmed by 0 bases and V by 5 bases; bases with no gene match: 8. Per the germline V gene, CDR1 is SGHTA and CDR2 is FQGNSA. The CDR3 sequence is 18 residues long. CDR3 residues: CASSLGLAGGPLSYEQYF. CDR3 bases: TGTGCCAGCAGCCTAGGACTAGCGGGAGGGCCCCTCTCCTACGAGCAGTACTTC.

The chain uses TRBV9 and TRBJ1-2; 12 positions agree with TRBD1. This CDR3 is built from 16 residues. The germline V gene encodes CDR1 SGDLS and CDR2 YYNGEE. V lost 4 bases to trimming and J lost 3 bases; unmatched junction nucleotides: 7. This chain's CDR3 is CASSLSGTGGDYGYTF. DNA of the CDR3: TGTGCCAGCAGCCTATCGGGGACAGGGGGCGACTATGGCTACACCTTC. The full variable domain, in which reference TRBV9 and TRBJ1-2 provide the parts outside the CDR3, is DSGVTQTPKHLITATGQRVTLRCSPRSGDLSVYWYQQSLDQGLQFLIQYYNGEERAKGNILERFSAQQFPDLHSELNLSSLELGDSALYFCASSLSGTGGDYGYTFGSGTRLTVV.

The gene calls are TRBV7-9 and TRBJ1-3; 8 bases agree with TRBD1. This CDR3 region has 14 residues. V lost 8 bases and J lost 0; bases outside the gene matches: 3. From germline, CDR1 is SEHNR and CDR2 FQNEAQ (reference sequence). For the CDR3, the DNA is TGTGCCAGCCGCGGACAGGGCTCTGGAAACACCATATATTTT. Its translation: CASRGQGSGNTIYF.

This clone was observed a few times. The chain joins TRBV2 to TRBJ2-7, with unresolved D. CDR3 length: 14 residues. Trimming took off 3 bases at V and 2 bases at J, with 11 bases between the two ends. Germline CDR1 reads SNHLY; CDR2 reads FYNNEI. CDR3 DNA sequence: TGTGCCAGCAGTGACCTGGCATCACCCTACGAGCAGTACTTC. Amino acids: CASSDLASPYEQYF.

V usage is TRBV30 and J usage is TRBJ2-7; 8 bases are shared with TRBD1. This CDR3 has 13 residues. The germline V gene has CDR1 GTSNPN and CDR2 SVGIG (reference sequence). V gave up 1 base and J gave up 3 bases; unmatched junction bases: 2. This CDR3 reads CAWSGTGFYEQYF. The CDR3 DNA sequence: TGTGCCTGGAGTGGGACAGGGTTCTACGAGCAGTACTTC.

The chain carries TRBV7-6 and TRBJ2-3; 8 bases agree with TRBD2. V lost 1 base and J lost 4; bases outside the gene matches: 1. Germline lookup yields CDR1 SGHVS and CDR2 FNYEAQ. The CDR3 has 14 residues. CDR3 DNA sequence: TGTGCCAGCAGCTTAGTTAGCGGGGCAGATACGCAGTATTTT. It yields the protein CASSLVSGADTQYF.

The chain carries TRBV10-2 and TRBJ2-5; perhaps D is TRBD1 or TRBD2 (6 bases each). V was pared by 7 bases and J by 4 bases, with 19 bases between. The CDR3 spans 15 residues. Per the germline V gene, CDR1 is WSHSY and CDR2 is SAAADI. CDR3 coding DNA: TGCGCCAGCACTACCAGGAGGGGGTGGAGAGAGACCCAGTACTTC. It encodes CASTTRRGWRETQYF.

CDR3 DNA: TGTGCCAGCAGCTCACGGACAGGGATTACTCACAATGAGCAGTTCTTC. Its translation is CASSSRTGITHNEQFF. The rearrangement joins TRBV7-2 to TRBJ2-1; 8 bases map to TRBD1. Germline assignment: CDR1 SGHTA and CDR2 FQGNSA. The trim removed 4 bases at V and 5 bases at J, leaving 10 bases unmatched. The CDR3 has 16 residues.

CDR3 amino acids: CASSLTREYEQYF. DNA for the CDR3: TGTGCCAGCAGTTTAACACGGGAATACGAGCAGTACTTC. This chain uses TRBV6-1 with TRBJ2-7, with TRBD2 as a possible D gene (5 bases). The CDR3 is 13 residues long. Trimming took off 5 bases at V and 4 bases at J, with 12 bases between the two ends. CDR1 and CDR2 from the germline V gene are MNHNS and SASEGT.

The J gene is TRBJ2-7, the V gene TRBV30, with 10 bases aligning to TRBD2. Germline lookup yields CDR1 GTSNPN and CDR2 SVGIG (reference sequence). V dropped 2 bases and J dropped 1; count of bases not matched to a gene: 2. The CDR3 has 14 residues. CDR3 sequence reads: CAWSPGLASYEQYF. CDR3 sequence (DNA): TGTGCCTGGAGTCCGGGACTAGCGTCCTACGAGCAGTACTTC.

The V gene is TRBV5-4, the J gene TRBJ2-5, with D unclear. The CDR3 consists of 13 residues. The germline gives CDR1 SGHNT, CDR2 YYREEE (reference sequence). The germline V and J ends were trimmed by 1 base and 1 base, with 5 bases remaining between them. The DNA for the CDR3 is TGTGCCAGCAGCTTGTTTGCCCAAGAGACCCAGTACTTC. Encoded protein: CASSLFAQETQYF.

The J gene is TRBJ2-1, the V gene TRBV6-1; 10 nucleotides align to TRBD1. With V trimmed by 6 bases and J by 6 bases, 8 bases remained unmatched. Germline V gene lookup returns CDR1 MNHNS and CDR2 SASEGT. The CDR3 contains 15 residues. In nucleotides, the CDR3 is TGTGCCAGCAGGGCCGGGACAGGGGATTTCAATGAGCAGTTCTTC. It encodes CASRAGTGDFNEQFF.